This TCR beta chain was captured by sequencing in a study of shared clonotypes between healthy human individuals. Looking at the study overall: Three CD4 naive, three CD4 memory, two CD8 naive and one CD8 memory plate were used per donor.

Trimming cost V 1 base and J 0 bases, with 2 bases left between them. The CDR3 has 13 amino acids. CDR1 is SEHNR and CDR2 is FQNEAQ in the germline V gene (reference sequence). Data came from immunoSEQ multiplex PCR; TCRdb stores just in-frame clones and leaves some out. The sample lists 2 million to 2.5 million clones; approximately 95% were seen once. Study-wide results and limits: For sorted subsets, rarefaction showed incomplete sequencing despite large depth.

Comment on this clone: The antigen is undetermined. Within the sample, other DNA sequences also encode this same CDR3.

The J gene is TRBJ2-3, the V gene TRBV7-9, with D uncertain. This receptor was identified in a man between 18 and 29 years old in good health. Some clones in this sample may be carry-over from other donors' samples. Sequencing was done on a sample of naive CD4+ T cells from PBMCs. Noted subset: CD45RA+ positively selected. The CDR3 reads CASSLVSTDTQYF. The CDR3 DNA reads as TGTGCCAGCAGCTTAGTGAGCACAGATACGCAGTATTTT.